Below are 20 T cell receptor beta chains sequenced from a single sample in a study of blood T cell repertoires in COVID-19. The method was immunoSEQ multiplex PCR; TCRdb's version includes in-frame clones alone and lacks a portion of them. The table shows about 34,000 clones, with around 90% occurring only once. Material for sequencing was peripheral blood. The receptors come from a man between 60 and 75 years old with active COVID-19.

The rearrangement uses TRBV10-3 and TRBJ2-3; 10 positions agree with TRBD1. V shed 5 bases, J shed 1 base, and the junction held 3 bases outside the gene matches. CDR1 and CDR2 from the germline V gene are ENHRY and SYGVKD. The CDR3 has 15 residues. CDR3 nucleotides: TGTGCCATCAGTCGACAGGGGGCGGGCACAGATACGCAGTATTTT. Translation gives CAISRQGAGTDTQYF.

V gene TRBV5-4 combines with J gene TRBJ2-1, with TRBD1 matching 7 bases. The CDR3 contains 15 residues. CDR1 SGHNT and CDR2 YYREEE come from the germline V gene (reference sequence). Trimming at V came to 2 bases and at J to 4 bases, leaving 6 bases not matched to a gene. In DNA form, the CDR3 reads TGTGCCAGCAGCTTTACGACAGGGAAATACAATGAGCAGTTCTTC. It is translated as CASSFTTGKYNEQFF.

The V gene is TRBV10-2, the J gene TRBJ2-2, with 7 nucleotides matching TRBD2. The CDR3 is 16 amino acids. The junction had 5 bases not matched to a gene; V was cut back by 4 bases and J by 0 bases. Germline V gene sequence: CDR1 WSHSY, CDR2 SAAADI. The DNA of the CDR3 is TGCGCCAGCAGTGGGACTAGTCCCTCGAACACCGGGGAGCTGTTTTTT. Amino acid sequence: CASSGTSPSNTGELFF.

The chain recombines TRBV19 with TRBJ1-2; the D gene is possibly TRBD1 (5 bases). The CDR3 spans 13 residues. Germline loops: CDR1 LNHDA, CDR2 SQIVND (reference sequence). V lost 6 bases and J 8 bases, leaving 16 bases between the germline ends. The CDR3 DNA sequence: TGTGCCAGTAGGCGGGGGTTAATTGAAGGCTACACCTTC. As protein: CASRRGLIEGYTF.

This clone was observed a single time. This chain connects TRBV18 to TRBJ2-7; D perhaps matches TRBD1 (6 bases). Trimming shortened V by 1 base and J by 1 base, and 11 bases separated the two germline ends. CDR3 length: 15 amino acids. CDR1 is KGHSH, CDR2 LQKENI, per germline. CDR3 residues: CASSPRGGASYEQYF. The CDR3 nucleotides are TGTGCCAGCTCACCACGAGGGGGTGCATCCTACGAGCAGTACTTC.

The chain joins TRBV7-2 to TRBJ2-2; TRBD2 might be the D (7 bases). The CDR3 contains 19 residues. Germline V CDR1 and CDR2: SGHTA, FQGNSA. V lost 0 bases and J 0 bases, leaving 17 bases between the germline ends. The DNA for the CDR3 is TGTGCCAGCAGCTTAGCACGGGGGGCAGGACTAGCGAACACCGGGGAGCTGTTTTTT. This translates into CASSLARGAGLANTGELFF.

This clone was found a few times. This rearrangement joins TRBV3-1 (or the pseudogene TRBV3-2) to TRBJ1-5; D not certain. This CDR3 is 14 amino acids long. V lost 4 bases and J lost 6, with 13 bases in between. Looked up from germline, CDR1 is LGHDT and CDR2 is YNNKEL (reference sequence). CDR3 bases: TGTGCCAGCAGCCTTCGGGAGGAAAGTCAGCCCCAGCATTTT. Encoded protein: CASSLREESQPQHF.

The V and J genes are TRBV11-2 and TRBJ2-7; D is perhaps TRBD1 (6 bases). Trimming shortened V by 2 bases and J by 7 bases, and 21 bases separated the two germline ends. This CDR3 is built from 16 residues. CDR1 SGHAT and CDR2 FQNNGV come from the germline V gene. This CDR3 is CASSLLRTALRGEQYF. DNA of the CDR3: TGTGCCAGCAGCTTATTGAGGACAGCTCTTAGAGGGGAGCAGTACTTC.

This sequence joins TRBV7-9 and TRBJ1-2; 10 bases are a match to TRBD1. The CDR3 has 16 residues. Germline CDR1 SEHNR, CDR2 FQNEAQ (reference sequence). V lost 4 bases, J lost 6 bases, and 11 bases stayed unmatched. In DNA, the CDR3 is TGTGCCAGCAGCTCATCCAACCGACAGGGGGCGGATGGCTACACCTTC. It yields the protein CASSSSNRQGADGYTF.

The V and J genes are TRBV7-9 and TRBJ1-4, with D possibly matching TRBD1 (6 bases). V was pared by 4 bases and J by 6 bases, with 15 bases between. The CDR3 sequence is 15 residues long. Per germline, CDR1 SEHNR and CDR2 FQNEAQ (reference sequence). CDR3 loop: CASSSRTGLDEKLFF. CDR3 DNA sequence: TGTGCCAGCAGCTCCCGAACAGGGTTGGATGAAAAACTGTTTTTT.

The genes are TRBV7-7 and TRBJ1-1; D not certain. Germline CDR1 and CDR2: SSHAT and FNYEAQ (reference sequence). The CDR3 is made up of 19 amino acids. The V and J ends lost 5 bases and 1 base respectively, with 26 bases between them. This CDR3 reads CASSVCCGPKGGENTEAFF. The CDR3 DNA reads as TGTGCCAGCAGCGTATGTTGTGGACCTAAGGGCGGGGAGAACACTGAAGCTTTCTTT.

This rearrangement joins TRBV6-6 to TRBJ1-3; D is uncertain. CDR1 and CDR2 (germline): MNHNY, SVGAGI (reference sequence). The CDR3 runs to 13 residues. V lost 0 bases to trimming and J lost 4 bases, with 4 bases between them. The CDR3 here is CASSYSSGNTIYF. The CDR3 DNA sequence: TGTGCCAGCAGTTACTCCTCGGGAAACACCATATATTTT.

The gene calls are TRBV7-3 and TRBJ2-5, with TRBD2 matching over 7 bases. The germline gives CDR1 SGHTA, CDR2 FQGTGA. CDR3 length equals 15 residues. The ends lost 3 bases at V and 4 bases at J; junction bases unmatched: 8. The CDR3, as DNA: TGTGCCAGCAGCTTGACCGGACTAGGGGCAGAGACCCAGTACTTC. Protein sequence: CASSLTGLGAETQYF.

The V call is TRBV18, the J call TRBJ2-6; 11 bases match TRBD1. Trimming cost V 2 bases and J 0 bases; bases outside gene matches: 6. The CDR3 has 19 residues. Germline V gene sequence: CDR1 KGHSH, CDR2 LQKENI. The CDR3 region is CASSPVGTGGSSGANVLTF. The CDR3 bases are TGTGCCAGCTCACCAGTGGGGACAGGGGGAAGCTCTGGGGCCAACGTCCTGACTTTC.

The chain has TRBV6-5 and TRBJ1-1; 9 bases map to TRBD1. The J segment lost 6 bases and the V segment lost 6 bases, leaving 8 bases of the junction unmatched. The CDR3 length is 14 residues. The germline CDR1 and CDR2 sequences are MNHEY and SVGAGI. CDR3: CASRSGTGRPEAFF. CDR3 sequence (DNA): TGTGCCAGCAGGTCCGGGACAGGGAGGCCTGAAGCTTTCTTT.

V gene TRBV5-6 combines with J gene TRBJ2-7; D gene ambiguous. The CDR3 has 11 residues. Per germline, CDR1 SGHDT and CDR2 YYEEEE. V lost 4 bases and J lost 1, with 3 bases in between. The CDR3 here is CASSASYEQYF. Here the CDR3 DNA reads TGTGCCAGCAGCGCGTCCTACGAGCAGTACTTC.

This sequence joins TRBV7-9 and TRBJ1-1, with D possibly being TRBD1 (5 bases). The V and J ends lost 6 bases and 2 bases respectively, with 16 bases between them. The CDR3 sequence is 15 residues long. Looked up from germline, CDR1 is SEHNR and CDR2 is FQNEAQ (reference sequence). The CDR3 here is CASRRTDSLNTEAFF. The CDR3, as DNA: TGTGCCAGCAGGAGAACAGACAGCCTAAACACTGAAGCTTTCTTT.

J is TRBJ2-1 and V is TRBV5-1; 11 bases map to TRBD2. Germline V lookup: CDR1 SGHRS, CDR2 YFSETQ. The CDR3 is made up of 14 amino acids. After removal of 2 bases from V and 10 bases from J, the junction contained 5 bases not matched to a gene. The CDR3 loop is CASSFPLAGVEQFF. The CDR3, as DNA: TGCGCCAGCAGCTTCCCACTAGCGGGAGTGGAGCAGTTCTTC.

The sample holds one count of this clone. The chain carries TRBV14 and TRBJ2-3; no firm D call. V shed 0 bases and J shed 3 bases, with 10 bases lying between them. The CDR3 covers 15 residues. Germline V CDR1 and CDR2: SGHDN, FVKESK. The CDR3: CASSQDLLRTDTQYF. Here the CDR3 DNA reads TGTGCCAGCAGCCAAGATCTTTTACGGACAGATACGCAGTATTTT. The full variable domain, its missing parts supplied by reference TRBV14 and TRBJ2-3, is EAGVTQFPSHSVIEKGQTVTLRCDPISGHDNLYWYRRVMGKEIKFLLHFVKESKQDESGMPNNRFLAERTGGTYSTLKVQPAELEDSGVYFCASSQDLLRTDTQYFGPGTRLTVL.

The CDR3 region is CASSPGTGYYEQYF. DNA of the CDR3: TGCGCCAGCAGCCCCGGGACAGGGTACTACGAGCAGTACTTC. The chain links TRBV5-1 to TRBJ2-7, with 9 bases fitting TRBD1. CDR3 length equals 14 residues. The germline V gene has CDR1 SGHRS and CDR2 YFSETQ. Trimming removed 4 bases from V and 3 bases from J; junction bases left unmatched: 5. Together with reference TRBV5-1 and TRBJ2-7, the CDR3 gives the full variable domain: KAGVTQTPRYLIKTRGQQVTLSCSPISGHRSVSWYQQTPGQGLQFLFEYFSETQRNKGNFPGRFSGRQFSNSRSEMNVSTLELGDSALYLCASSPGTGYYEQYFGPGTRLTVT.